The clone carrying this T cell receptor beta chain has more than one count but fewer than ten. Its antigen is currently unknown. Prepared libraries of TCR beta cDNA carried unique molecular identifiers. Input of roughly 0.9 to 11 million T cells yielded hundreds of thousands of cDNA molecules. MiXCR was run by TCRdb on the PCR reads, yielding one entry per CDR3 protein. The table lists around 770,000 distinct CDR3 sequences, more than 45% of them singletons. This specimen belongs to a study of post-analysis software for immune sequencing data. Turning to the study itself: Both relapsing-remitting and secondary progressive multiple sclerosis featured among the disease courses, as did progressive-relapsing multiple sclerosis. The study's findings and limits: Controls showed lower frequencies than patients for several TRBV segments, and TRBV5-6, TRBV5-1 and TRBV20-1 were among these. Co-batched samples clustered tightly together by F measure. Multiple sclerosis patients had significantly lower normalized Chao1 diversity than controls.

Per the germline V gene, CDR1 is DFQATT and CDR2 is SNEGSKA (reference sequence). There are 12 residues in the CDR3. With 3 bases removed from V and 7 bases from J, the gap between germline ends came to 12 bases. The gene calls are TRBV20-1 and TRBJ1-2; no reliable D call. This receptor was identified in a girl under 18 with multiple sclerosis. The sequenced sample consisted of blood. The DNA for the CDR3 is TGCAGTGCTAGGGATTCCAGGACTGGCTACACCTTC. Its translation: CSARDSRTGYTF.